This is a list of T cell receptor beta chains from one sample in a study of cytomegalovirus exposure and HLA in healthy donors. Using immunoSEQ multiplex PCR, the repertoire was profiled, and TCRdb retains in-frame clones only, with some absent. Found here are 50,000 or so clones; the top ten clones hold roughly 8.8%. The sequencing input was PBMCs. The receptor source for this set is a man in his fifties or sixties in good health and CMV-seropositive. CDR3s include the opening cysteine and the closing phenylalanine or tryptophan. The D gene is left open where the match is weak.

TRBV6-6	TRBJ1-1	-	TGTGCCAGCAGTTCAGGGTGGGCGTACACTGAAGCTTTCTTT	CASSSGWAYTEAFF
TRBV27	TRBJ2-7	-	TGTGCCAGCAGCCAAAACTACGAGCAGTACTTC	CASSQNYEQYF
TRBV19	TRBJ1-2	-	TGTGCCAGTAACTTTTTGGGCAATAACTATGGCTACACCTTC	CASNFLGNNYGYTF
TRBV5-4	TRBJ2-2	-	TGTGCCAGCAGCTTGACTCGGGGGGCTGGCCCCGGGGAGCTGTTTTTT	CASSLTRGAGPGELFF
TRBV28	TRBJ1-5	TRBD1	TGTGCCAGCAGTTTAACCGGGACAGGGGGTATTAGCAATCAGCCCCAGCATTTT	CASSLTGTGGISNQPQHF
TRBV7-9	TRBJ2-3	TRBD2	TGTGCCAGCAGCCTCGGTATAGCGGGAACCCTTAGCACAGATACGCAGTATTTT	CASSLGIAGTLSTDTQYF
TRBV6-5	TRBJ2-7	TRBD2	TGTGCCAGCAGTTACTCCCCGACTAGCGGGACGATAATACAGTACTTC	CASSYSPTSGTIIQYF
TRBV7-3	TRBJ1-5	TRBD1	TGTGCCAGCAGCTTTTTTGGACAGGGGTATAATAGCAATCAGCCCCAGCATTTT	CASSFFGQGYNSNQPQHF
TRBV27	TRBJ2-7	-	TGTGCCAGCAGTTTGAAAGGGGGTCACTTCTACGAGCAGTACTTC	CASSLKGGHFYEQYF
TRBV9	TRBJ2-3	-	TGTGCCAGCAGCGTAGGCCTACAGGGGAGGACAGATACGCAGTATTTT	CASSVGLQGRTDTQYF
TRBV7-8	TRBJ1-2	-	TGTGCCAGCTCTCCGGGTGGGGGAGGGAGTGGCTACACCTTC	CASSPGGGGSGYTF
TRBV28	TRBJ2-3	TRBD2	TGTGCCAGCAGTTTATCGGGACTAGCGGAGGGGGACCGCACAGATACGCAGTATTTT	CASSLSGLAEGDRTDTQYF
TRBV18	TRBJ2-5	TRBD1	TGTGCCAGCTCACCACCGGGGACAGGGAGAAAGGGGACCCAGTACTTC	CASSPPGTGRKGTQYF
TRBV6-4	TRBJ2-3	TRBD2	TGTGCCAGCAGTTGGCAAGCGGGGGGGCCCGCAGATACGCAGTATTTT	CASSWQAGGPADTQYF
TRBV5-4	TRBJ2-7	-	TGTGCCAGCAGCCCTAGGCGATCCGCCTACGAGCAGTACTTC	CASSPRRSAYEQYF
TRBV29-1	TRBJ1-2	TRBD1	TGCAGCGTTGGACAGGGAAACGCCTACACCTTC	CSVGQGNAYTF
TRBV11-3	TRBJ2-1	-	TGTGCCAGCAGCTTAGAGGCCTCCTCCAATGAGCAGTTCTTC	CASSLEASSNEQFF
TRBV7-2	TRBJ2-2	-	TGTGCCAGCAGCTTAGAAGCAGGGCGTAACACCGGGGAGCTGTTTTTT	CASSLEAGRNTGELFF
TRBV7-9	TRBJ1-2	-	TGTGCCAGCAGCTGGACAGAAGGGGGCTACACCTTC	CASSWTEGGYTF
TRBV7-6	TRBJ2-7	-	TGTGCCAGCAGCCCCAGGGTGAGCGAGCAGTACTTC	CASSPRVSEQYF
TRBV5-1	TRBJ2-7	TRBD1	TGCGCCAGCAGCTTGGTCGTCAGGGGGCAAGAGCAGTACTTC	CASSLVVRGQEQYF
TRBV27	TRBJ1-5	TRBD1	TGTGCCAGCAGGTTGGGACAGGACAATCGGCCCCAGCATTTT	CASRLGQDNRPQHF
TRBV11-2	TRBJ1-6	-	TGTGCCAGCAGCTTTCGGGGAAAATCACCCCTCCACTTT	CASSFRGKSPLHF
TRBV29-1	TRBJ1-4	TRBD1	TGCAGCGTTGGAGGGACAGGGGGTAATGAAAAACTGTTTTTT	CSVGGTGGNEKLFF
TRBV7-3	TRBJ1-2	-	TGTGCCAGCAGCCCCGCGGACAGCAACTATGGCTACACCTTC	CASSPADSNYGYTF
TRBV19	TRBJ2-7	TRBD2	TGTGCCAGTAGTAACCCGGGACTAGCAGGTCACGAGCAGTACTTC	CASSNPGLAGHEQYF
TRBV29-1	TRBJ2-7	TRBD1	TGCAGCGTTGCCCCCGGGACAGGGCTCTACGAGCAGTACTTC	CSVAPGTGLYEQYF